The 4 T cell receptor beta chains in this list originate from one sample, sequenced in a study of T cells in Graves' hyperthyroidism and ophthalmopathy. TCR beta CDR3 region amplification was performed from RNA transcripts. TCR CDR3 underwent first-round RT-PCR with the HTBI primer set. TCRdb called the multiplex PCR reads again in MiXCR, with one record for every CDR3 protein. This sample has hundreds of thousands of distinct CDR3 sequences; 20% occur once, and the top ten carry approximately 50%. Sequencing was carried out using blood. Receptors originate from a man aged 35-49 years with Graves' ophthalmopathy.

The chain recombines TRBV11-2 with TRBJ2-4; 10 positions agree with TRBD2. The V segment lost 8 bases and the J segment 13 bases; nucleotides outside the gene matches: 17. Per germline, CDR1 SGHAT and CDR2 FQNNGV. CDR3 length: 15 residues. The CDR3 DNA reads as TGTGCCAGCGGATACCCCCCTACCGGGACTAGCGTACAGTACTTC. It is translated as CASGYPPTGTSVQYF.

The chain recombines TRBV20-1 with TRBJ2-4, with TRBD1 matching 7 bases. This CDR3 contains 17 residues. V lost 3 bases, J lost 2 bases, and 13 bases stayed unmatched. The V gene's germline CDR1 is DFQATT and CDR2 SNEGSKA (reference sequence). Here the CDR3 reads CSASSTTGTGTKNIQYF. DNA for the CDR3: TGCAGTGCTAGTTCAACGACAGGGACGGGAACCAAAAACATTCAGTACTTC.

The chain links TRBV5-1 to TRBJ2-1, with 13 nucleotides matching TRBD2. V was clipped by 4 bases and J by 9 bases; unmatched bases: 13. The germline V gene has CDR1 SGHRS and CDR2 YFSETQ. This CDR3 contains 17 residues. The CDR3 bases are TGCGCCAGCAGCCCGGGACTAGCGGGGATGTATAAGAGTGAGCAGTTCTTC. This gives the protein CASSPGLAGMYKSEQFF.

V usage is TRBV30 and J usage is TRBJ1-4, with D maybe TRBD1 (6 bases). Trimming cost V 3 bases and J 5 bases, with 10 bases left between them. CDR3 length: 13 residues. The germline V gene encodes CDR1 GTSNPN and CDR2 SVGIG (reference sequence). DNA of the CDR3: TGTGCCTGGAGATGGGGGGCCAATGAAAAACTGTTTTTT. It yields the protein CAWRWGANEKLFF.